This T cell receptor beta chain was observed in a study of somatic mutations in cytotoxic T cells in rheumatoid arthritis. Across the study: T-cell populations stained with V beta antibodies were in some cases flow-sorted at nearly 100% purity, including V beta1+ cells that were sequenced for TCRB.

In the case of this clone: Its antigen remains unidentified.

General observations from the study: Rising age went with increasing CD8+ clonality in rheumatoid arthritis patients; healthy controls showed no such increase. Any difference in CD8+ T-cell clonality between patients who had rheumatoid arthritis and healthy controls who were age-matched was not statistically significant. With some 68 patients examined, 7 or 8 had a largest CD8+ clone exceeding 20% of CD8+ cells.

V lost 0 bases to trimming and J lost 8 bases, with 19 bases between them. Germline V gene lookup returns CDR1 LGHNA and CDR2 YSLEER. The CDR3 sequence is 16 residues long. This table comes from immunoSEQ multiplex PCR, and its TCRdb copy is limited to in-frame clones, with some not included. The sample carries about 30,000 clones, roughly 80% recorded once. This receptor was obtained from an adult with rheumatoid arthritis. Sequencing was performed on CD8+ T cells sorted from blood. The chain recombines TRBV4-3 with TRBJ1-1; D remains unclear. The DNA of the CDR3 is TGCGCCAGCAGCCAAGATCGCAGCTTATCACCCGTCGAAGCTTTCTTT. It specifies CASSQDRSLSPVEAFF.